The clone carrying this TCR beta chain was observed a few times. What it binds is unknown. This specimen belongs to a study of cytomegalovirus exposure and HLA in healthy donors. Study-wide context: Earlier sequencing of 200 million or so T cells yielded 100 million to 140 million unique TCR beta sequences. Study conclusions and caveats: V- and J-gene trimming of TCR beta was linked (in a later analysis) to a missense DCLRE1C variant.

Germline CDR1 is MDHEN and CDR2 is SYDVKM. V gave up 10 bases and J gave up 5 bases, with 24 bases separating them. The CDR3 totals 16 residues. Both 60 Vbeta primers and 13 Jbeta primers went into the PCR. TCRdb's copy holds only in-frame clones and misses some; the assay was immunoSEQ multiplex PCR. This table has 150,000 or so clones, around two thirds appearing once. The clonotype comes from a young woman in good health and CMV-seronegative. The V call is TRBV28, the J call TRBJ1-5; no reliable D call. What was sequenced was PBMCs. The DNA of the CDR3 is TGTGCCACCGACCGGGGTGGCCGACTCGGGCATCAGCCCCAGCATTTT. Its translation is CATDRGGRLGHQPQHF.